The 19 T cell receptor beta chains below all came from one sample that was sequenced in a study of vaccination and CD4 T cells after COVID-19. Cultured CD4+ T cells had their DNA profiled by the Oncomine TCR Beta short-read assay. TCRdb reprocessed the PCR reads with MiXCR, giving one entry per CDR3 protein. The sample has 4,000 or so distinct CDR3 sequences, under 30% seen once. These receptors' antigens are unknown. The sample's treatment: approximately nine-day PBMC culture with coronavirus spike peptide pools or control peptides (ViraFEST assay). Gathering of the CD4+ T cells, from the unexposed donor, took place before the COVID-19 pandemic (2011-2018). Sequences were obtained from CD4+ T cells from blood, cultured in vitro. These receptor sequences come from a human donor in good health.

This clonotype has only a few counts. This chain uses TRBV28 with TRBJ2-3; D remains unclear. CDR1 MDHEN and CDR2 SYDVKM come from the germline V gene. The CDR3 covers 11 residues. The germline V and J ends were trimmed by 7 bases and 2 bases, with 4 bases remaining between them. CDR3 region: CASTVTDTQYF. In DNA, the CDR3 is TGTGCCAGCACCGTCACAGATACGCAGTATTTT.

The sample holds a few counts of this clonotype. The rearrangement joins TRBV28 to TRBJ2-7, with D perhaps TRBD1 or TRBD2 (5 bases each). The V gene's germline CDR1 is MDHEN and CDR2 SYDVKM. Trimming shortened V by 7 bases and J by 4 bases, and 17 bases separated the two germline ends. CDR3 size: 14 residues. The CDR3 sequence is CASTNGGPFYEQYF. The DNA of the CDR3 is TGTGCCAGCACCAATGGGGGACCCTTTTACGAGCAGTACTTC.

This clonotype appeared a few times. J is TRBJ2-3 and V is TRBV6-1, with a possible D match to TRBD2 (7 bases). Trimming removed 8 bases at V and 2 bases at J, with 23 bases between. CDR1 and CDR2 from the germline V gene are MNHNS and SASEGT. CDR3 size: 17 residues. This CDR3 is CASSGSAGAPPTDTQYF. The CDR3 region has the DNA TGTGCCAGCTCGGGGTCGGCGGGGGCCCCCCCCACAGATACGCAGTATTTT.

By sample share, this clonotype is medium-sized. The V call is TRBV7-6, the J call TRBJ1-1; D is perhaps TRBD1 (6 bases). The CDR3 sequence is 13 residues long. CDR1 and CDR2 (germline): SGHVS, FNYEAQ. V was cut by 0 bases and J by 8 bases, with 10 bases left in between. In nucleotides, the CDR3 is TGTGCCAGCAGCTTAGCGAGGGGGAGAGAAGCTTTCTTT. This sequence encodes CASSLARGREAFF.

The J gene is TRBJ2-5, the V gene TRBV9; perhaps D is TRBD1 or TRBD2 (5 bases each). V gave up 0 bases and J gave up 7 bases, with 16 bases separating them. Germline-derived CDR1 and CDR2 are SGDLS and YYNGEE. CDR3 length: 15 amino acids. CDR3 in amino acids: CASSVVPGRGGTQYF. CDR3 sequence (DNA): TGTGCCAGCAGCGTAGTTCCAGGGCGAGGAGGGACCCAGTACTTC.

The chain is built from TRBV18 and TRBJ2-5, with D hard to call. This CDR3 spans 14 amino acids. Germline V lookup: CDR1 KGHSH, CDR2 LQKENI. The V and J ends lost 1 base and 1 base respectively, with 7 bases between them. Written as DNA, the CDR3 is TGTGCCAGCTCACCACTCTCGGCCCAAGAGACCCAGTACTTC. Encoded protein: CASSPLSAQETQYF.

This clonotype came up a few times. The chain is built from TRBV20-1 and TRBJ2-2, with 10 bases aligning to TRBD1. The CDR3 is 15 amino acids. The J segment lost 3 bases and the V segment lost 5 bases, leaving 6 bases of the junction unmatched. The germline V gene has CDR1 DFQATT and CDR2 SNEGSKA (reference sequence). The CDR3 sequence is CSAPRDRGYTGELFF. CDR3 sequence (DNA): TGCAGTGCTCCACGGGACAGGGGATACACCGGGGAGCTGTTTTTT.

This clonotype was seen a few times. The chain uses TRBV28 and TRBJ1-2, with D unclear. V lost 6 bases, J lost 4 bases, and 12 bases lay in between. This CDR3 spans 13 amino acids. Germline values: CDR1 MDHEN, CDR2 SYDVKM. CDR3 sequence: CASRRTQSYGYTF. CDR3 nucleotides: TGTGCCAGCAGAAGGACTCAGAGCTATGGCTACACCTTC.

The chain is built from TRBV5-4 and TRBJ2-2; D might be TRBD1 (5 bases). Germline V gives CDR1 SGHNT, CDR2 YYREEE (reference sequence). V was clipped by 4 bases and J by 6 bases, with 16 bases between them. The CDR3 covers 15 residues. The CDR3 spells CASSPSSPGSGELFF. Written as DNA, the CDR3 is TGTGCCAGCAGCCCCTCGTCCCCAGGGTCCGGGGAGCTGTTTTTT.

The V gene is TRBV10-1, the J gene TRBJ2-7; D is possibly TRBD2 (6 bases). Looked up from germline, CDR1 is WNHNN and CDR2 is SYGVQD (reference sequence). This CDR3 comprises 16 residues. V lost 2 bases and J lost 3, with 17 bases in between. The CDR3: CASSEGLSGSGYEQYF. Here the CDR3 DNA reads TGCGCCAGCAGTGAGGGTCTTAGCGGTTCCGGCTACGAGCAGTACTTC.

This clonotype was picked up a small number of times. V is TRBV29-1 and J is TRBJ2-5; 7 bases agree with TRBD2. V was clipped by 6 bases and J by 5 bases; unmatched bases: 6. This CDR3 region has 12 residues. CDR1 is SQVTM and CDR2 is ANQGSEA in the germline V gene. The DNA for the CDR3 is TGCAGCGTCGCAGCCGGGGGGGAGACCCAGTACTTC. This sequence encodes CSVAAGGETQYF.

This chain connects TRBV6-1 to TRBJ2-2, with TRBD2 matching 9 bases. Germline CDR1 MNHNS, CDR2 SASEGT. The CDR3 has 17 residues. V was pared by 8 bases and J by 6 bases, with 16 bases of the junction left unmatched. CDR3 in DNA: TGTGCCAGCGGGCCGACCCAGGCGGGAGGGCGAGCCGGGGAGCTGTTTTTT. It translates to CASGPTQAGGRAGELFF.

The CDR3 bases are TGTGCCAGCAGCCTGCGGCCTAACACTGAAGCTTTCTTT. Protein sequence: CASSLRPNTEAFF. V and J are TRBV7-3 and TRBJ1-1; D unclear. The V end lost 5 bases, the J end lost 2 bases, and 9 bases lay between the germline ends. Germline V gives CDR1 SGHTA, CDR2 FQGTGA. This CDR3 contains 13 residues.

The rearrangement links TRBV20-1 to TRBJ2-3; 8 positions agree with TRBD2. Per germline, CDR1 DFQATT and CDR2 SNEGSKA (reference sequence). V lost 2 bases, J lost 2 bases, and 6 bases stayed unmatched. The CDR3 totals 15 residues. CDR3 sequence: CSARMLAGSTDTQYF. CDR3 in DNA: TGCAGTGCTAGAATGCTAGCGGGCTCCACAGATACGCAGTATTTT.

This clonotype occurred a few times. The rearrangement joins TRBV6-1 to TRBJ2-2, with D possibly matching TRBD2 (6 bases). The CDR3 sequence is 16 residues long. Trimming cost V 7 bases and J 5 bases, with 20 bases left between them. CDR1 MNHNS and CDR2 SASEGT come from the germline V gene. The CDR3 DNA is TGTGCCAGCACCGCCCGGGGGTTGCCGGGGACCGGGGAGCTGTTTTTT. As protein: CASTARGLPGTGELFF.

The V call is TRBV4-1, the J call TRBJ2-1; D uncertain. Trimming removed 0 bases from V and 4 bases from J, with 13 bases in between. There are 16 residues in the CDR3. Germline V CDR1 and CDR2: MGHRA, YSYEKL. The CDR3 loop reads CASSQEVTGVYNEQFF. The CDR3 coding sequence is TGCGCCAGCAGCCAAGAGGTGACTGGGGTTTACAATGAGCAGTTCTTC.

Only a few counts were recorded for this clonotype. The chain recombines TRBV28 with TRBJ2-5; perhaps TRBD2 as D (7 bases). The germline gives CDR1 MDHEN, CDR2 SYDVKM. V shed 6 bases and J shed 10 bases, with 27 bases lying between them. The CDR3 sequence is 16 residues long. The CDR3: CASRTRDKGGGGIQYF. The CDR3 DNA follows: TGTGCCAGCAGGACCCGGGACAAGGGCGGGGGAGGGATCCAGTACTTC.

The genes are TRBV19 and TRBJ2-5; weak D call: TRBD2 (6 bases). V shed 6 bases and J shed 2 bases, with 16 bases lying between them. This CDR3 has 15 residues. Germline loops: CDR1 LNHDA, CDR2 SQIVND (reference sequence). CDR3 in DNA: TGTGCCAGTAGCCCTTCCGCTAGCGAACAAGAGACCCAGTACTTC. Its translation is CASSPSASEQETQYF.

A few counts support this clonotype. The V and J genes are TRBV4-3 and TRBJ1-5; tentative D call: TRBD1 (6 bases). This CDR3 comprises 15 residues. Germline V gene lookup returns CDR1 LGHNA and CDR2 YSLEER. V lost 2 bases and J 4 bases, leaving 12 bases between the germline ends. CDR3 sequence (DNA): TGCGCCAGCAGCCAATTCATTGGGACAAATCAGCCCCAGCATTTT. It codes for CASSQFIGTNQPQHF.